Shown below are 25 T cell receptor beta chains from a single sample sequenced in a study of cytomegalovirus exposure and HLA in healthy donors. PCR was performed using 60 Vbeta and 13 Jbeta primers. Only in-frame clones appear in the TCRdb table, and some are missing; sequencing was by immunoSEQ multiplex PCR. The data show 150,000 to 200,000 clones, with roughly three quarters seen just once and about 2.3% held by the top ten. Sequencing used PBMCs. These receptors originate from a woman aged 45-59 years in good health and CMV-seronegative.

The chain uses TRBV27 and TRBJ2-7; 7 bases map to TRBD2. This CDR3 contains 14 residues. J gave up 3 bases and V 2 bases, and 4 bases lay outside the gene matches. The V gene's germline CDR1 is MNHEY and CDR2 SMNVEV (reference sequence). This CDR3 is CASSLGRGVYEQYF. The CDR3 DNA sequence: TGTGCCAGCAGTTTAGGTCGGGGGGTCTACGAGCAGTACTTC.

The rearrangement links TRBV7-3 to TRBJ1-4, with 8 bases aligning to TRBD1. Germline V gene data show CDR1 as SGHTA and CDR2 as FQGTGA. V shed 5 bases and J 7 bases; nucleotides not matched to a gene: 9. This CDR3 comprises 15 residues. CDR3 protein: CASSQGAGAGEKLFF. CDR3 DNA: TGTGCCAGCAGCCAGGGGGCAGGGGCGGGTGAAAAACTGTTTTTT.

The genes are TRBV2 and TRBJ2-1; possibly TRBD2 for D (5 bases). V was cut by 3 bases and J by 9 bases, with 12 bases left in between. Per germline, CDR1 SNHLY and CDR2 FYNNEI. The CDR3 consists of 13 residues. The CDR3 protein is CASSEERAGEQFF. The CDR3 DNA sequence: TGTGCCAGCAGTGAGGAAAGGGCGGGTGAGCAGTTCTTC.

The chain links TRBV30 to TRBJ1-2; 9 bases match TRBD1. V lost 3 bases and J lost 7; bases outside the gene matches: 9. The CDR3 spans 14 residues. Germline CDR1 and CDR2: GTSNPN and SVGIG (reference sequence). The CDR3 region is CAWRGLGTGSGYTF. The CDR3 DNA follows: TGTGCCTGGAGGGGCCTCGGGACAGGGTCTGGCTACACCTTC.

The rearrangement uses TRBV30 and TRBJ2-7; tentative D call: TRBD2 (5 bases). The CDR3 totals 13 residues. CDR1 and CDR2 (germline): GTSNPN, SVGIG (reference sequence). Trimming removed 3 bases at V and 6 bases at J, with 15 bases between. The CDR3 bases are TGTGCCTGGAGCAACGGGGTCTCGGGCGAGCAGTACTTC. This translates into CAWSNGVSGEQYF.

The chain links TRBV28 to TRBJ1-5, with D possibly TRBD1 on 5 matching bases. The CDR3 totals 15 residues. In germline, CDR1 is MDHEN, CDR2 SYDVKM. V lost 6 bases, J lost 0 bases, and 12 bases lay in between. CDR3 sequence (DNA): TGTGCCAGCAGAGGGGCCTTGGGTAGCAATCAGCCCCAGCATTTT. Its translation is CASRGALGSNQPQHF.

The V call is TRBV9, the J call TRBJ2-7; D possibly corresponds to TRBD2 (6 bases). V lost 4 bases, J lost 2 bases, and 16 bases lay in between. Germline CDR1 reads SGDLS; CDR2 reads YYNGEE. This CDR3 has 15 amino acids. CDR3 DNA: TGTGCCAGCAGCACGCGGGACCGCGGCGCCTACGAGCAGTACTTC. Translating it yields CASSTRDRGAYEQYF.

The V gene is TRBV5-1, the J gene TRBJ2-1; 8 bases are shared with TRBD2. Germline CDR1 SGHRS, CDR2 YFSETQ. V was clipped by 0 bases and J by 10 bases; unmatched bases: 6. The CDR3 length is 14 residues. CDR3 sequence reads: CASSLGLGTREQFF. CDR3 sequence (DNA): TGCGCCAGCAGCTTGGGGCTCGGGACTAGGGAGCAGTTCTTC.

The V and J genes are TRBV4-2 and TRBJ2-1, with 8 bases aligning to TRBD2. In germline, CDR1 is LGHNA, CDR2 YNFKEQ. This CDR3 is 16 amino acids long. The V segment lost 1 base and the J segment 5 bases; nucleotides outside the gene matches: 7. Written as DNA, the CDR3 is TGTGCCAGCAGCCAAGGAGAGGCACTAGCGGACAATGAGCAGTTCTTC. This sequence encodes CASSQGEALADNEQFF.

This clone was recorded once. The J gene is TRBJ2-7, the V gene TRBV7-2; a possible D gene is TRBD1 (5 bases). From germline, CDR1 is SGHTA and CDR2 FQGNSA. The CDR3 loop spans 12 amino acids. V was trimmed by 3 bases and J by 3 bases, leaving 6 bases between them. CDR3 region: CASSLDNYEQYF. DNA of the CDR3: TGTGCCAGCAGCTTGGACAACTACGAGCAGTACTTC.

J is TRBJ2-2 and V is TRBV7-2; the match to TRBD2 covers 11 bases. Germline CDR1 and CDR2: SGHTA and FQGNSA. V was pared by 3 bases and J by 0 bases, with 3 bases of the junction left unmatched. This CDR3 has 17 amino acids. The CDR3: CASSFSSGGANTGELFF. CDR3 sequence (DNA): TGTGCCAGCAGCTTTAGTAGCGGGGGGGCGAACACCGGGGAGCTGTTTTTT.

The chain uses TRBV6-6 and TRBJ1-1; D ambiguous. This CDR3 is built from 12 residues. CDR1 and CDR2 from the germline V gene are MNHNY and SVGAGI (reference sequence). V was cut by 1 base and J by 8 bases, with 8 bases left in between. The CDR3 protein is CASSYFSGEAFF. The DNA for the CDR3 is TGTGCCAGCAGTTACTTCTCGGGGGAAGCTTTCTTT.

The chain has TRBV28 and TRBJ1-5; TRBD1 agrees at 7 bases. J lost 6 bases, V lost 4 bases, and 6 bases had no gene match. This CDR3 spans 14 amino acids. Germline CDR1 reads MDHEN; CDR2 reads SYDVKM. CDR3 in DNA: TGTGCCAGCAGTTCAGACAGGGTGGCTCAGCCCCAGCATTTT. Its protein product is CASSSDRVAQPQHF.

The rearrangement uses TRBV27 and TRBJ2-2, with D hard to call. CDR1 MNHEY and CDR2 SMNVEV come from the germline V gene (reference sequence). Trimming cost V 7 bases and J 6 bases, with 12 bases left between them. The CDR3 runs 13 residues. This chain's CDR3 is CASNHGSAGELFF. The CDR3 DNA sequence: TGTGCCAGCAATCACGGGTCCGCCGGGGAGCTGTTTTTT.

The genes are TRBV28 and TRBJ1-2; TRBD1 agrees at 12 bases. This CDR3 contains 14 residues. V lost 5 bases, J lost 7 bases, and 5 bases stayed unmatched. Per germline, CDR1 MDHEN and CDR2 SYDVKM. The CDR3 is CASSAGQGALGYTF. The CDR3 nucleotides read TGTGCCAGCAGTGCGGGACAGGGGGCGCTTGGCTACACCTTC.

The count of this clone is one. CDR3 loop: CASVQGARTGELFF. In DNA form, the CDR3 reads TGTGCCAGCGTGCAGGGGGCGCGGACCGGGGAGCTGTTTTTT. The chain couples TRBV2 to TRBJ2-2; 8 bases line up with TRBD1. Germline trimming cut 8 bases from V and 5 bases from J; bases unmatched to any gene: 7. CDR1 is SNHLY, CDR2 FYNNEI, per germline. The CDR3 is 14 residues long.

This clone showed up just a few times. V usage is TRBV2 and J usage is TRBJ2-3; TRBD2 might be the D (6 bases). Germline CDR1 SNHLY, CDR2 FYNNEI. V lost 1 base to trimming and J lost 2 bases, with 10 bases between them. The CDR3 consists of 15 residues. Written as DNA, the CDR3 is TGTGCCAGCAGTGAAGGGAGGGCTATCACAGATACGCAGTATTTT. Its protein is CASSEGRAITDTQYF.

CDR3 bases: TGTGCCAGCAGTTCCTCGGGACAGACTCATTCACCCCTCCACTTT. Its protein is CASSSSGQTHSPLHF. The V gene is TRBV28, the J gene TRBJ1-6, with 7 positions matching TRBD1. CDR1 MDHEN and CDR2 SYDVKM come from the germline V gene. This CDR3 spans 15 amino acids. J gave up 8 bases and V 4 bases, and 8 bases lay outside the gene matches. Based on the CDR3 plus reference TRBV28 and TRBJ1-6, the full variable domain is DVKVTQSSRYLVKRTGEKVFLECVQDMDHENMFWYRQDPGLGLRLIYFSYDVKMKEKGDIPEGYSVSREKKERFSLILESASTNQTSMYLCASSSSGQTHSPLHFGNGTRLTVT.

Concerning this clone: Without the conserved terminal phenylalanine or tryptophan, this CDR3 likely stems from a read error. The chain uses TRBV14 and TRBJ2-3, with no clear D. V was clipped by 0 bases and J by 5 bases, with 12 bases between them. In germline, CDR1 is SGHDN, CDR2 FVKESK. This CDR3 has 15 amino acids. CDR3 region: CASSQDNAWGDTQYL. Written as DNA, the CDR3 is TGTGCCAGCAGCCAAGATAACGCGTGGGGAGATACGCAGTATCTT.

The chain is built from TRBV5-6 and TRBJ1-1, with 9 bases identical to TRBD1. Germline trimming cut 3 bases from V and 2 bases from J; bases unmatched to any gene: 2. Germline CDR1 is SGHDT and CDR2 is YYEEEE. The CDR3 consists of 14 residues. CDR3 sequence (DNA): TGTGCCAGCAGCTCACAGGGGGCTAACACTGAAGCTTTCTTT. Its translation is CASSSQGANTEAFF.

Only one count was recorded for this clone. The chain uses TRBV7-9 and TRBJ2-1; D gene unclear. Germline lookup yields CDR1 SEHNR and CDR2 FQNEAQ (reference sequence). The CDR3 length is 11 residues. With 4 bases removed from V and 6 bases from J, the gap between germline ends came to 4 bases. CDR3 amino acids: CASSSRNEQFF. The CDR3 DNA follows: TGTGCCAGCAGCTCCCGCAATGAGCAGTTCTTC.

The chain carries TRBV19 and TRBJ1-5; D gene uncertain. The CDR3 covers 14 residues. Trimming took off 6 bases at V and 6 bases at J, with 15 bases between the two ends. Germline V gives CDR1 LNHDA, CDR2 SQIVND (reference sequence). The CDR3 DNA reads TGTGCCAGTAGGGGCGGACTCACAGCTCAGCCCCAGCATTTT. The encoded protein is CASRGGLTAQPQHF.

The genes are TRBV7-9 and TRBJ2-3; the match to TRBD2 covers 12 bases. The ends lost 0 bases at V and 4 bases at J; junction bases unmatched: 5. The germline CDR1 and CDR2 sequences are SEHNR and FQNEAQ (reference sequence). This CDR3 has 17 amino acids. The CDR3 loop is CASSLALAGGFPDTQYF. DNA for the CDR3: TGTGCCAGCAGCTTAGCACTAGCGGGAGGATTTCCAGATACGCAGTATTTT.

J is TRBJ1-2 and V is TRBV4-3; the match to TRBD1 covers 7 bases. CDR1 is LGHNA and CDR2 is YSLEER in the germline V gene. The CDR3 totals 16 residues. With V trimmed by 2 bases and J by 1 base, 7 bases remained unmatched. CDR3 in DNA: TGCGCCAGCAGCCAAACGATGACAGGGCGTAACTATGGCTACACCTTC. Its protein product is CASSQTMTGRNYGYTF.

V and J are TRBV2 and TRBJ2-7; 8 nucleotides line up with TRBD2. Germline CDR1 is SNHLY and CDR2 is FYNNEI. The J segment lost 0 bases and the V segment lost 6 bases, leaving 7 bases of the junction unmatched. CDR3 length: 15 amino acids. CDR3 DNA sequence: TGTGCCAGCAGCCAACTAGCGGTGAGCTCCTACGAGCAGTACTTC. Protein: CASSQLAVSSYEQYF.